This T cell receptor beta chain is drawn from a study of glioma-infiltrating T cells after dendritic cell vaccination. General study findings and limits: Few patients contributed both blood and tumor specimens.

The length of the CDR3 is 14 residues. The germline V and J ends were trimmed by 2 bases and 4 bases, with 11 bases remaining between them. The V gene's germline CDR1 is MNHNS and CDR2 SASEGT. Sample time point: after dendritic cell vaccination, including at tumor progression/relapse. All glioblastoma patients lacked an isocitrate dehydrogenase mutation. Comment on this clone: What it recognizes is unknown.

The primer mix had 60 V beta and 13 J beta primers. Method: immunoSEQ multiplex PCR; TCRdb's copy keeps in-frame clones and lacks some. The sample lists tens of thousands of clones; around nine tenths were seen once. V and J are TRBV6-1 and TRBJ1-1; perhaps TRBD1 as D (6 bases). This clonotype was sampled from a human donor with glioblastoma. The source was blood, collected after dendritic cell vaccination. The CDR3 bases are TGTGCCAGCAGTGAATTTAGGGGGGGCACTGAAGCTTTCTTT. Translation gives CASSEFRGGTEAFF.